This entry features one TCR beta chain sequence. Its binding antigen is unknown. No base quality information exists; no much larger clone differs at one position. Collaborating institutions collected whole blood in K2EDTA tubes following their own protocols. For TCRbeta analysis, collaborator samples were shipped as frozen whole blood, as isolated PBMCs, or as DNA extracted from either sample type. The immunoSEQ Assay, a bias-controlled multiplex PCR, was used to amplify TCRbeta CDR3 regions from genomic DNA. The paper's data handling went like this. The number of nucleated cells in each sample was estimated by amplification of reference gene primers within the assay. Sequence reads were collapsed and filtered to measure the absolute abundance of every unique TCRbeta CDR3 rearrangement. Productive Simpson clonality was computed per sample as the square root of Simpson's diversity index over productive rearrangements. The immuneACCESS repertoire file appears here via TCRdb, limited to in-frame rearrangements. These files lack a portion of the clones; in checked studies, under half of the deficit traces to unresolved V genes, and the cause of the others is not known. V, J and clone size are those of that table, while D and trimming were read from the DNA. This sample lists some 49,000 clones; 70% to 90% were detected once. 10% to 15% of the sample is taken by the ten largest.

The record originates from a study of blood T cell repertoires in COVID-19 (dated by TCRdb to about 2020). Notes on the research overall: The collaborator samples originated in the United States, Italy and Spain and spanned the acute and convalescent phases of COVID-19. Where HLA class I and class II types were available, the types were taken from metadata supplied by the sample provider, not from assay-based typing. The samples were drawn from the first 160 participants of the ongoing ImmuneRACE study and from 1,254 subjects provided by 6 global collaborators. The dataset comprised deeply sampled blood TCRbeta repertoires from subjects exposed to, actively infected with, or recovered from COVID-19. The repertoires were released in a freely available public database meant as a resource for research on the immune response to SARS-CoV-2. The material from the prospective study consisted of cDNA or gDNA derived from T cells, B-cell-depleted T cells, or PBMCs. Sample metadata almost always included a de-identified subject ID, COVID-19 status, age in years and sex.

CDR1 is given as PRHDT and CDR2 as FYEKMQ, both from the germline V gene (reference sequence). The CDR3 holds 13 amino acids from the cysteine to the phenylalanine. Only CDR3 DNA is held: 39 bases, read in frame from base 1. The trim is 6 bases for V and 1 base for J, with a gap of 10 bases between the germline ends. Points the paper makes about the study in general: Clinical and demographic metadata were provided uncurated, with the amount varying by source and participant.

Sequencing was done on a sample of peripheral blood. This TCR was recovered from a human donor in a cohort sampled during active COVID-19. Recombination connected TRBV13 to TRBJ2-7; TRBD1 is a possible D gene, resting on 6 matching bases. The CDR3 protein: CASSTGLSYEQYF. Here is the DNA: TGTGCCAGCAGTACAGGGTTATCCTACGAGCAGTACTTC.